This T cell receptor (beta chain) was found in a study of blood T cell repertoires in COVID-19. CDR3 length equals 17 residues. The germline gives CDR1 LGHDT, CDR2 YNNKEL (reference sequence). V was clipped by 4 bases and J by 7 bases; unmatched bases: 12. This table comes from immunoSEQ multiplex PCR, and its TCRdb copy is limited to in-frame clones, with some not included. The sample includes about 180,000 clones, around 89% of them seen just once. Specimen: peripheral blood. This receptor was taken from a woman in her 30s with acute or convalescent COVID-19. The chain employs TRBV3-1 (or the pseudogene TRBV3-2) and TRBJ2-1; the match to TRBD2 covers 11 bases. The CDR3 loop is CASSPMLRASGRNEQFF. In DNA form, the CDR3 reads TGTGCCAGCAGCCCCATGCTCCGGGCTAGCGGGAGGAATGAGCAGTTCTTC.